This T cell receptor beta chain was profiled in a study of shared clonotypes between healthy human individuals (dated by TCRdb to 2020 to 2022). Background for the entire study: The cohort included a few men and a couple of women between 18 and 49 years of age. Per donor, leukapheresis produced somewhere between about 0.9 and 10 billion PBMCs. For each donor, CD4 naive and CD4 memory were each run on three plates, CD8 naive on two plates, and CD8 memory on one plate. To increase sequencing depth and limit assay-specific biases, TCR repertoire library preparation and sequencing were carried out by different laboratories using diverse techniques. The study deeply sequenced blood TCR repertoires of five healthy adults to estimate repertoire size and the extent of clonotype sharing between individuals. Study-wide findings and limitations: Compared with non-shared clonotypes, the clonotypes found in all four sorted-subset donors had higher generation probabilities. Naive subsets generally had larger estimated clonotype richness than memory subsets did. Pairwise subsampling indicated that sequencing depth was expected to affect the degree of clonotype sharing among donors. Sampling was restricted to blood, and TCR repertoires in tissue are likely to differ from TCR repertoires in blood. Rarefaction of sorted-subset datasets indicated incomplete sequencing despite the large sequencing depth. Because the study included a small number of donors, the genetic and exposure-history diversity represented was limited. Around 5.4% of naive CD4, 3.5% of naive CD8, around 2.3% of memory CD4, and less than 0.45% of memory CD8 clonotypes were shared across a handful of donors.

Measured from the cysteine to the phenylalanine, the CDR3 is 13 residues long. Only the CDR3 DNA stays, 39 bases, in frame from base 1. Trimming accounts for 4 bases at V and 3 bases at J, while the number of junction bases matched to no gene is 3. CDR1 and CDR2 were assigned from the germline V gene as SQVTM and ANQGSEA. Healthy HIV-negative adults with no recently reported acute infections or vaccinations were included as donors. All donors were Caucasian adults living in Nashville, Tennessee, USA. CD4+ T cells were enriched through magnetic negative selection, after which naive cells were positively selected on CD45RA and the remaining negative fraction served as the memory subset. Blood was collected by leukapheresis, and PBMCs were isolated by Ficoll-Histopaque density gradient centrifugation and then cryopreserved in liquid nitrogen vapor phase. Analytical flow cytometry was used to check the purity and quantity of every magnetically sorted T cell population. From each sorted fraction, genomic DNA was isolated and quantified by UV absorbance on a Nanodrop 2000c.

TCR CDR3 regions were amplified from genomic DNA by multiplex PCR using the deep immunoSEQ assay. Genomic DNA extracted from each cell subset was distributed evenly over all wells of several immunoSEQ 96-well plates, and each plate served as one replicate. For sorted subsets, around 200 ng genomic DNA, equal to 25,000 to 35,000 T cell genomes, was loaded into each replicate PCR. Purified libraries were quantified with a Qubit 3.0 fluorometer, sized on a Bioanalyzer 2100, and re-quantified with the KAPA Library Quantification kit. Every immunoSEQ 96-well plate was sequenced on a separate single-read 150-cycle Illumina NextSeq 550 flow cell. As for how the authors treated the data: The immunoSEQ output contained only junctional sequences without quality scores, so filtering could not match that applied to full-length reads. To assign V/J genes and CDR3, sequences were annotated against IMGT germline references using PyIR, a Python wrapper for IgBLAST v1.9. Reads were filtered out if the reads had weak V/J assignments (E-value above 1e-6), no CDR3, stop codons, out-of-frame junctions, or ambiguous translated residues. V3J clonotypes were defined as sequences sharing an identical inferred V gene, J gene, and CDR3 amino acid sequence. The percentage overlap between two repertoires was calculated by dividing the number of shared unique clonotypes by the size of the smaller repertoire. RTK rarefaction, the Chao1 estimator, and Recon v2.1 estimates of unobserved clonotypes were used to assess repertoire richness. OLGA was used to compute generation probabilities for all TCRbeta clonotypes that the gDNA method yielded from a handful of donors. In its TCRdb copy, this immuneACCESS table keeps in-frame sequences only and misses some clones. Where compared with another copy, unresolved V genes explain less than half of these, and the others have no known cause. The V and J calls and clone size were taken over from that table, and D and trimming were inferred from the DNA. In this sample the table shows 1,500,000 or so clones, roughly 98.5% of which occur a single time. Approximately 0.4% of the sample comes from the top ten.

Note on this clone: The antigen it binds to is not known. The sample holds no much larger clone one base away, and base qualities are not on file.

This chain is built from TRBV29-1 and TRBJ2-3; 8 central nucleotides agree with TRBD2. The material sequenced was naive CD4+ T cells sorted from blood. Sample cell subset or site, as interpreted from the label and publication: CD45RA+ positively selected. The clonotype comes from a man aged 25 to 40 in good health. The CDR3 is CSVASGLTDTQYF. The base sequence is TGCAGCGTTGCTAGCGGGTTGACAGATACGCAGTATTTT.